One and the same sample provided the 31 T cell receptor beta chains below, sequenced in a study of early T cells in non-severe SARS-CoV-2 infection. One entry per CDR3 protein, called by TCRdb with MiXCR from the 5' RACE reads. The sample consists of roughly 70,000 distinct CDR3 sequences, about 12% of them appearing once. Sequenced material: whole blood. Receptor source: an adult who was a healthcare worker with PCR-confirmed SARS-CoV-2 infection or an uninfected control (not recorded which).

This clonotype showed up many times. CDR3: CASSLVPTNTGELFF. The CDR3 region has the DNA TGTGCCAGCAGCTTAGTACCTACCAACACCGGGGAGCTGTTTTTT. This chain joins TRBV7-2 and TRBJ2-2; D ambiguous. The CDR3 has 15 residues. Germline CDR1 reads SGHTA; CDR2 reads FQGNSA. V gave up 1 base and J gave up 2 bases, with 8 bases separating them.

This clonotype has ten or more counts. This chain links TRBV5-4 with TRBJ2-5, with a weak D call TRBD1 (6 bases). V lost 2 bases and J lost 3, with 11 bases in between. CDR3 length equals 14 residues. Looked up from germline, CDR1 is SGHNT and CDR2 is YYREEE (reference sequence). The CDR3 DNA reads TGTGCCAGCAGCTTCCGGGACAAGAAAGAGACCCAGTACTTC. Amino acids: CASSFRDKKETQYF. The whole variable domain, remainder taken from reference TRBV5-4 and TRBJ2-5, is ETGVTQSPTHLIKTRGQQVTLRCSSQSGHNTVSWYQQALGQGPQFIFQYYREEENGRGNFPPRFSGLQFPNYSSELNVNALELDDSALYLCASSFRDKKETQYFGPGTRLLVL.

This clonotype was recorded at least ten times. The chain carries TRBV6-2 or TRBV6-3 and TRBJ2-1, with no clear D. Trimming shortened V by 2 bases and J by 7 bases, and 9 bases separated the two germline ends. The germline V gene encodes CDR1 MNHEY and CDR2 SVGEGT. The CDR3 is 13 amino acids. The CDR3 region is CASSYAETNEQFF. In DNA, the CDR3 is TGTGCCAGCAGTTACGCGGAGACAAATGAGCAGTTCTTC.

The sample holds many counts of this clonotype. The CDR3 region has the DNA TGTGCCAGCAGCGTGTTAGCCTTCAATGAGCAGTTCTTC. Translation: CASSVLAFNEQFF. J is TRBJ2-1 and V is TRBV3-1; D not certain. V lost 5 bases to trimming and J lost 6 bases, with 11 bases between them. Germline CDR1 reads LGHDT; CDR2 reads YNNKEL (reference sequence). The CDR3 is made up of 13 amino acids.

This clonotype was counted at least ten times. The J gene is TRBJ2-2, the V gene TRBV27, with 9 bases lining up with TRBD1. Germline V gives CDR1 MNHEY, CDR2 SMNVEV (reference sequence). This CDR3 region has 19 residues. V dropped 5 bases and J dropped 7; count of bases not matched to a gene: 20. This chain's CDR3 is CASSIYRGQGRLPGGELFF. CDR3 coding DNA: TGTGCCAGCAGTATATACCGTGGACAGGGGCGCCTTCCGGGCGGGGAGCTGTTTTTT.

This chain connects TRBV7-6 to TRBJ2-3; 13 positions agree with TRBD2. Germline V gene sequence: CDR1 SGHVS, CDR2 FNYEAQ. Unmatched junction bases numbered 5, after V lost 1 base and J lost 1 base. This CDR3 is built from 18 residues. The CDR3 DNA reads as TGTGCCAGCAGCTTAGGGACTAGCGGGGGCCACGGCACAGATACGCAGTATTTT. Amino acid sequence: CASSLGTSGGHGTDTQYF.

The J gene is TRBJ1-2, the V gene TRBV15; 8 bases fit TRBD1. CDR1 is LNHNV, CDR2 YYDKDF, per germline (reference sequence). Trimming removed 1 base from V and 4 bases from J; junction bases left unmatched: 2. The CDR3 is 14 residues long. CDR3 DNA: TGTGCCACCAGCAGAGGGACAGGGCCCTATGGCTACACCTTC. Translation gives CATSRGTGPYGYTF.

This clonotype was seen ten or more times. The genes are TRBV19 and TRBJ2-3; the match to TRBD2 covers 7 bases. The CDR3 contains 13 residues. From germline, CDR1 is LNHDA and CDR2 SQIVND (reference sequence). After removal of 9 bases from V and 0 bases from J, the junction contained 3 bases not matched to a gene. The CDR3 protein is CASAAGSTDTQYF. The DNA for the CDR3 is TGTGCCAGCGCAGCGGGGAGCACAGATACGCAGTATTTT.

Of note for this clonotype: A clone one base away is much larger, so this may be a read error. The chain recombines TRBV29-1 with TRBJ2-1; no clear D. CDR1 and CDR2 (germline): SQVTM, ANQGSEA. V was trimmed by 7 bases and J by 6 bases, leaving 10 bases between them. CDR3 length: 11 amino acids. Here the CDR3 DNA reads TGCAGCGCTCCAAGATTCAATGAGCAGTTCTTC. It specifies CSAPRFNEQFF.

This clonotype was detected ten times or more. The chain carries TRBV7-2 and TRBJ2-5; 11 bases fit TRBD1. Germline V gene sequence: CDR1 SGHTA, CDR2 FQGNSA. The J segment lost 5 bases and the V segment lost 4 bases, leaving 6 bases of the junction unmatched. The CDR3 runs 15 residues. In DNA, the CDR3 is TGTGCCAGCAGCTCCTGGACAGGGGGCTATGAGACCCAGTACTTC. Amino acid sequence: CASSSWTGGYETQYF.

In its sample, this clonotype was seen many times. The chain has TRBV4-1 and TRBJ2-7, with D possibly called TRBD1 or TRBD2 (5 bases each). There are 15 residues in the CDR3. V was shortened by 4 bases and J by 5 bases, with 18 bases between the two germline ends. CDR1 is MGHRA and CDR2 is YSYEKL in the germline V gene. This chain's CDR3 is CASSPGRNGADEQYF. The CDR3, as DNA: TGCGCCAGCAGCCCGGGGCGGAACGGCGCGGACGAGCAGTACTTC.

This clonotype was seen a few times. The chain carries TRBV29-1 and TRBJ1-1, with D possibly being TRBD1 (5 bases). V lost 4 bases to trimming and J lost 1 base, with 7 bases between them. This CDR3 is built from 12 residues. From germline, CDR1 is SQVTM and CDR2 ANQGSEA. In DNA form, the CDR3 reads TGCAGCGTTGCTGACAGGAACACTGAAGCTTTCTTT. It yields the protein CSVADRNTEAFF.

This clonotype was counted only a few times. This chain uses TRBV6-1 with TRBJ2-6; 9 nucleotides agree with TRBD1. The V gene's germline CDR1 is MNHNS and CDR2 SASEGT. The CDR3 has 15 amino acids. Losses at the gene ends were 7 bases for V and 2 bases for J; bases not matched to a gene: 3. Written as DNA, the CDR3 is TGTGCCAGCAAACGACAGGGGGCTGGGGCCAACGTCCTGACTTTC. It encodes CASKRQGAGANVLTF.

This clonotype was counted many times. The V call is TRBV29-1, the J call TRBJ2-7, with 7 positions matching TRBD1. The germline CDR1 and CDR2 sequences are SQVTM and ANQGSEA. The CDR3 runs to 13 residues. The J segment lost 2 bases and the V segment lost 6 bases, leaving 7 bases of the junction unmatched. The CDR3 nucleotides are TGCAGCGTGCACCGACAGGGAACCTACGAGCAGTACTTC. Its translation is CSVHRQGTYEQYF.

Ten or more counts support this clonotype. The CDR3: CASSQDVSSYNEQFF. The CDR3 region has the DNA TGTGCCAGCAGCCAAGACGTCAGCTCCTACAATGAGCAGTTCTTC. V is TRBV11-2 and J is TRBJ2-1; D call uncertain. The V gene lost 5 bases and the J gene lost 0 bases, with 11 bases spanning the gap. The CDR3 runs 15 residues. The V gene's germline CDR1 is SGHAT and CDR2 FQNNGV.

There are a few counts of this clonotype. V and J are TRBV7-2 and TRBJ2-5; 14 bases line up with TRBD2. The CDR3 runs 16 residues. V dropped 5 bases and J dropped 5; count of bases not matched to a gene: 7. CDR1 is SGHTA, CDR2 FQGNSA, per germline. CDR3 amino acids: CASSLRLAGGTETQYF. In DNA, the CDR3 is TGTGCCAGCAGCCTCCGACTAGCGGGGGGGACGGAGACCCAGTACTTC.

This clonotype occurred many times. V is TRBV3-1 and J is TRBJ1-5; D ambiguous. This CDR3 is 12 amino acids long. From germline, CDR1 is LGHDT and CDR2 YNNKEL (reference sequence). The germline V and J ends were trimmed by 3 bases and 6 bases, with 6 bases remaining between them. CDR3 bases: TGTGCCAGCAGCCATCGAGGTCAGCCCCAGCATTTT. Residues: CASSHRGQPQHF.

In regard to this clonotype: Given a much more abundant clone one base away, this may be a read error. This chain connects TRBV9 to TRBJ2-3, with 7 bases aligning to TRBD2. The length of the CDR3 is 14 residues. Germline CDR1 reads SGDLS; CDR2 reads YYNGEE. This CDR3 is CPSSVRGGTDTQYF. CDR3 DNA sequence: TGTCCCAGCAGCGTACGGGGGGGCACAGATACGCAGTATTTT.

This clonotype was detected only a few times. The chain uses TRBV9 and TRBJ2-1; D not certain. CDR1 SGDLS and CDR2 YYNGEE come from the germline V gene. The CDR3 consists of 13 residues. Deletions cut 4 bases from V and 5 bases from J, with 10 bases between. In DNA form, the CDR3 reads TGTGCCAGCAGCCCCCCCCCAAACAATGAGCAGTTCTTC. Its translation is CASSPPPNNEQFF.

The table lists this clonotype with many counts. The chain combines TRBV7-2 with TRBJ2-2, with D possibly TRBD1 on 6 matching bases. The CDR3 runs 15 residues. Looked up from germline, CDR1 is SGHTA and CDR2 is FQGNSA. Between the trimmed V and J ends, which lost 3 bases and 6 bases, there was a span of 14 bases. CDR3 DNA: TGTGCCAGCAGCTTTCAGGGGATGGGACCCGGGGAGCTGTTTTTT. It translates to CASSFQGMGPGELFF.

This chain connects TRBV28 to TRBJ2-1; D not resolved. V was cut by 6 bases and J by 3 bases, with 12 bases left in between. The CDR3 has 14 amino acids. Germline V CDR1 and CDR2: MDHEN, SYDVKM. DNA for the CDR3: TGTGCCAGCAGGGTGGCACGGAACTACAATGAGCAGTTCTTC. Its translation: CASRVARNYNEQFF.

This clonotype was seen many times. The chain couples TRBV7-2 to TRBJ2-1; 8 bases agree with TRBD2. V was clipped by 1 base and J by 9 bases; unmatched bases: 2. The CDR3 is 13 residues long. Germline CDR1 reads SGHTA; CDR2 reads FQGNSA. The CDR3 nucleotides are TGTGCCAGCAGCTTAGGGCTAGCGGGTGAGCAGTTCTTC. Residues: CASSLGLAGEQFF.

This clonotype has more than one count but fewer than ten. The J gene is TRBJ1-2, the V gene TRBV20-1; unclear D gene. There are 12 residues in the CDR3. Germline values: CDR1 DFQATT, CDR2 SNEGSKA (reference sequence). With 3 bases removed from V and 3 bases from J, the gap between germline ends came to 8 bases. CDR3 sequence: CSASDDHYGYTF. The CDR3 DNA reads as TGCAGTGCTAGCGATGACCACTATGGCTACACCTTC.

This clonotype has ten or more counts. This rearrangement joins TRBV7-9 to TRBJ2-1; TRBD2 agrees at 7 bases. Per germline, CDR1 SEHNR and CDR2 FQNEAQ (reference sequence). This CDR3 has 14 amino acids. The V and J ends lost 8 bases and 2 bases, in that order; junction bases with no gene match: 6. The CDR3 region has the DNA TGTGCCAGCCAGCCGGGGGGTACCTACAATGAGCAGTTCTTC. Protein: CASQPGGTYNEQFF. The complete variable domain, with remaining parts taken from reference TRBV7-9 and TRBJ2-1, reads DTGVSQNPRHKITKRGQNVTFRCDPISEHNRLYWYRQTLGQGPEFLTYFQNEAQLEKSRLLSDRFSAERPKGSFSTLEIQRTEQGDSAMYLCASQPGGTYNEQFFGPGTRLTVL.

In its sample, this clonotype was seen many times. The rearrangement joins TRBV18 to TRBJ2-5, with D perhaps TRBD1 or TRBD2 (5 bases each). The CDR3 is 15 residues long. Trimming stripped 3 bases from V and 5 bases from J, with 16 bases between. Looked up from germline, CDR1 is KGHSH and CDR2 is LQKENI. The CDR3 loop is CASSPYAGEGETQYF. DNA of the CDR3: TGTGCCAGCTCACCCTACGCAGGAGAGGGGGAGACCCAGTACTTC.

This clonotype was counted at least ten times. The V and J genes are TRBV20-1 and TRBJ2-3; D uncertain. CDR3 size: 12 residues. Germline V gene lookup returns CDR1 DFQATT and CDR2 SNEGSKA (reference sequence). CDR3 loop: CRAGPSANTQYF. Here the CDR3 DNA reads TGCAGGGCCGGGCCCTCTGCCAATACGCAGTATTTT.

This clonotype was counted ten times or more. The chain's CDR3 is CASSMSVQPQHF. The CDR3 DNA is TGTGCCAGTAGTATGTCGGTTCAGCCCCAGCATTTT. The chain carries TRBV19 and TRBJ1-5; D call uncertain. This CDR3 spans 12 amino acids. Trimming took off 3 bases at V and 6 bases at J, with 6 bases between the two ends. Germline lookup yields CDR1 LNHDA and CDR2 SQIVND (reference sequence).

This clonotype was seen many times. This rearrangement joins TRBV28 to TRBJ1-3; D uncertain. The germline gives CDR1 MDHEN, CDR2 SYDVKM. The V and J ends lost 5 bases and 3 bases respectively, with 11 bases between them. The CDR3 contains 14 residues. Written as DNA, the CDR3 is TGTGCCAGCAGTACCCCCGAAGATGGAAACACCATATATTTT. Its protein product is CASSTPEDGNTIYF.

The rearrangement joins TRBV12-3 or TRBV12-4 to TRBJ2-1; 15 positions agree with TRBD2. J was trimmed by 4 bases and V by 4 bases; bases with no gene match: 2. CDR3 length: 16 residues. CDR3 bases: TGTGCCAGCAGTTGGGGACTAGCGGGGGGTTACAATGAGCAGTTCTTC. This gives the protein CASSWGLAGGYNEQFF.

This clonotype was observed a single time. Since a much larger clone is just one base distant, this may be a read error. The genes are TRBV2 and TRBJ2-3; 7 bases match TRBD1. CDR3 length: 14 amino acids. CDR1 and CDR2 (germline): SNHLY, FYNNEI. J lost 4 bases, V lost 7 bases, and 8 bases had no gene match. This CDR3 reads CASTIKGGADTQYF. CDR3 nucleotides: TGTGCCAGCACCATAAAAGGGGGCGCAGATACGCAGTATTTT.

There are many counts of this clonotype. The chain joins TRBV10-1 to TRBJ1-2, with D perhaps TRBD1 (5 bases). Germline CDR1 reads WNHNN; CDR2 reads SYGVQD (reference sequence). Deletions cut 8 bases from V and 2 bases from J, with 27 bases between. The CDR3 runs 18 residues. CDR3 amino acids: CASPMRMWKERDNYGYTF. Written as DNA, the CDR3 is TGCGCCAGCCCTATGAGGATGTGGAAAGAGCGGGACAACTATGGCTACACCTTC.